Given below is one T cell receptor (beta chain) in context. Germline V lookup: CDR1 SGDLS, CDR2 YYNGEE. CDR3 length equals 13 residues. V lost 5 bases and J 6 bases, leaving 11 bases between the germline ends. The protocol was immunoSEQ multiplex PCR, while the TCRdb copy is restricted to in-frame clones and leaves out a portion. The sample has about 190,000 clones; approximately 90% are singletons. This sample is drawn from a study of blood T cell repertoires in COVID-19. Background on the study: T cells, B-cell-depleted T cells, or PBMCs supplied cDNA or gDNA.

Sequences were obtained from peripheral blood. The rearrangement joins TRBV9 to TRBJ2-2; a weak D match, TRBD1 (6 bases). The receptor comes from a young woman who had recovered from COVID-19. The CDR3 region has the DNA TGTGCCAGCAGTTACAGGGACCCCGGGGAGCTGTTTTTT. Protein sequence: CASSYRDPGELFF.